This T cell receptor beta chain was found in a study of blood T cell repertoires in COVID-19. Whole-study context: Sample material is recorded as cDNA or gDNA derived from T cells, B-cell-depleted T cells, or PBMCs.

Profiled with immunoSEQ multiplex PCR; TCRdb holds only in-frame clones, not every one. The sample lists roughly 300,000 clones, around nine tenths seen once, with 6% to 7% in the top ten. The CDR3 length is 14 residues. A Seattle source enrolled patients during active infection and followed them longitudinally. This TCR was recovered from a woman aged 25-40 years with COVID-19, enrolled during active disease. J is TRBJ2-1 and V is TRBV21-1; the table's D call of TRBD2 was not tested on the DNA. TRBV21-1 is a documented pseudogene. What was sequenced was peripheral blood. CDR3 in amino acids: CASTPLSSSNEQFF. The CDR3 nucleotides read TGTGCCAGCACCCCCCTGAGTAGCTCCAATGAGCAGTTCTTC.